The following is a T cell receptor beta chain sequence with its context. The protocol was immunoSEQ multiplex PCR, while the TCRdb copy is restricted to in-frame clones and leaves out a portion. Of about 68,000 clones in the sample, 70% to 90% were seen once. This entry is derived from a study of blood T cell repertoires in COVID-19. This CDR3 has 14 residues. V lost 3 bases to trimming and J lost 11 bases; unmatched junction nucleotides: 5. Germline V CDR1 and CDR2: SGDLS, YYNGEE. The V gene is TRBV9, the J gene TRBJ1-6; 10 bases map to TRBD1. The TCR originated in a woman between 55 and 75 years old with acute or convalescent COVID-19. Material for sequencing was peripheral blood. The CDR3 is CASSASGTGAPLHF. CDR3 nucleotides: TGTGCCAGCAGCGCGAGCGGGACAGGGGCACCCCTCCACTTT.